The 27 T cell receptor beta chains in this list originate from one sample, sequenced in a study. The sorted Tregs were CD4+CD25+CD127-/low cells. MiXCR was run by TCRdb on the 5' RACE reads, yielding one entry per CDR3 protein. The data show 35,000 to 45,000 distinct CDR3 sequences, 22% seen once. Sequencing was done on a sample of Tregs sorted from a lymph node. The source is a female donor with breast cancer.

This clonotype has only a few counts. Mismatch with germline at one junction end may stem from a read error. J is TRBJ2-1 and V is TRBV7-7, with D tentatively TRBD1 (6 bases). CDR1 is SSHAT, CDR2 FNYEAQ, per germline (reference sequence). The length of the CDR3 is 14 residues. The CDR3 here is CASSPGTKGNEQFF. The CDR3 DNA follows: TGTGCTAGCAGCCCCGGGACAAAGGGGAATGAGCAGTTCTTC.

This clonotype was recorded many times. CDR3 in DNA: TGTGCCAGCAGTGAAGCAGGATGGGGACAGGCCTACAATGAGCAGTTCTTC. Translation gives CASSEAGWGQAYNEQFF. The chain is built from TRBV6-1 and TRBJ2-1; 8 bases agree with TRBD1. V lost 0 bases to trimming and J lost 2 bases; unmatched junction nucleotides: 6. Germline CDR1 is MNHNS and CDR2 is SASEGT. The CDR3 runs 17 residues.

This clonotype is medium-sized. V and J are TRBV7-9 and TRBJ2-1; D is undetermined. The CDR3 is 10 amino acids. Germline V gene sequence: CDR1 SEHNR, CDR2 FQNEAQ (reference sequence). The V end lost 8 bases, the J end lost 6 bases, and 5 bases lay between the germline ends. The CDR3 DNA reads TGTGCCAGCGCCAGCAATGAGCAGTTCTTC. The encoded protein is CASASNEQFF. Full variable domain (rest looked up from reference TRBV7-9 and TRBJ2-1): DTGVSQNPRHKITKRGQNVTFRCDPISEHNRLYWYRQTLGQGPEFLTYFQNEAQLEKSRLLSDRFSAERPKGSFSTLEIQRTEQGDSAMYLCASASNEQFFGPGTRLTVL.

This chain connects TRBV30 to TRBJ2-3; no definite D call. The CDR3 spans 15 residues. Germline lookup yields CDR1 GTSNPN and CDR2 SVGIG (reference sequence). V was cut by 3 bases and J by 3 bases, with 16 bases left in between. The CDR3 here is CAWSPGLDETDTQYF. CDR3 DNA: TGTGCCTGGAGCCCGGGCCTAGACGAAACAGATACGCAGTATTTT.

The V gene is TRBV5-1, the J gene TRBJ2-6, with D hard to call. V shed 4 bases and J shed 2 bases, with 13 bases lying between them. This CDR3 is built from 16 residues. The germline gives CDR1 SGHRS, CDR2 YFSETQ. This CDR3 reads CASSMDPGAGANVLTF. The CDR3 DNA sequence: TGCGCCAGCAGCATGGACCCCGGTGCTGGGGCCAACGTCCTGACTTTC.

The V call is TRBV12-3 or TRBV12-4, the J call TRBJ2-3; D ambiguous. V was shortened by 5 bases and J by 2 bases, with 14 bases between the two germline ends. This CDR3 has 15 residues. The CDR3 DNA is TGTGCCAGCAGTACCCCCAGCGAAGACACAGATACGCAGTATTTT. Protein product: CASSTPSEDTDTQYF.

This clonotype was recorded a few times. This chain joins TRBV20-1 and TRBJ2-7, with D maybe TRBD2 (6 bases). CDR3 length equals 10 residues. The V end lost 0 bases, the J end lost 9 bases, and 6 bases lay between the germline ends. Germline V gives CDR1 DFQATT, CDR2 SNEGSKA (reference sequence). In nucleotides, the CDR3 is TGCAGTGCTAGAGAGGGGGGGCAGTACTTC. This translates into CSAREGGQYF.

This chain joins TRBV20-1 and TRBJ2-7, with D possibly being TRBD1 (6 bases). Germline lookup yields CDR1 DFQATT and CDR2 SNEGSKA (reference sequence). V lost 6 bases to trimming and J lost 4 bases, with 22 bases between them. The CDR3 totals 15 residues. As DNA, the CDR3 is TGCAGTGCCAAAGGGACATCCGCGAGTTCGTACGAGCAGTACTTC. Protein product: CSAKGTSASSYEQYF.

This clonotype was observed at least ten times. CDR3 sequence reads: CASSLQQFRGVNTEAFF. The CDR3 nucleotides read TGTGCCAGCTCACTACAACAGTTTAGGGGAGTGAACACTGAAGCTTTCTTT. The chain recombines TRBV18 with TRBJ1-1, with D tentatively TRBD1 (5 bases). The CDR3 contains 17 residues. The germline V gene encodes CDR1 KGHSH and CDR2 LQKENI. The ends were cut back, 4 bases at V and 0 bases at J, with 18 bases in the middle.

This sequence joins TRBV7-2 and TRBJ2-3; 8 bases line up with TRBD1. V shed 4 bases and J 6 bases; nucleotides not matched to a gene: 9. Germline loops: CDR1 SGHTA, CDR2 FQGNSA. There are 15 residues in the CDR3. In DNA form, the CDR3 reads TGTGCCAGCAGCTCCACGGACAGGGTGGGGGATACGCAGTATTTT. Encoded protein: CASSSTDRVGDTQYF. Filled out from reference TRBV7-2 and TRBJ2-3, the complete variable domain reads GAGVSQSPSNKVTEKGKDVELRCDPISGHTALYWYRQSLGQGLEFLIYFQGNSAPDKSGLPSDRFSAERTGGSVSTLTIQRTQQEDSAVYLCASSSTDRVGDTQYFGPGTRLTVL.

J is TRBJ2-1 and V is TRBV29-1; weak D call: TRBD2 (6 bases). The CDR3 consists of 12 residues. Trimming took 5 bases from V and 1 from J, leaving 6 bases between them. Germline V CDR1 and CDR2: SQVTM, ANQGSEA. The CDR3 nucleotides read TGCAGCGTTCGGGAGTCCTACAATGAGCAGTTCTTC. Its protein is CSVRESYNEQFF.

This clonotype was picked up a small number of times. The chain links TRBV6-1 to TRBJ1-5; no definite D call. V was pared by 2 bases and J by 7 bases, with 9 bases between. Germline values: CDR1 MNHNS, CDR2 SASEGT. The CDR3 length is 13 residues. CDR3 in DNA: TGTGCCAGCAGTGAACCGGATCCCCAGCCCCAGCATTTT. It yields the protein CASSEPDPQPQHF.

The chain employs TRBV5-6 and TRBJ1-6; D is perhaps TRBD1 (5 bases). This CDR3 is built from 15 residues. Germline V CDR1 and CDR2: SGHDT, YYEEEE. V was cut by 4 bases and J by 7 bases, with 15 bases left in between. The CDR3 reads CASSVMGVVNSPLHF. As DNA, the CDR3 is TGTGCCAGCAGCGTCATGGGGGTCGTGAATTCACCCCTCCACTTT.

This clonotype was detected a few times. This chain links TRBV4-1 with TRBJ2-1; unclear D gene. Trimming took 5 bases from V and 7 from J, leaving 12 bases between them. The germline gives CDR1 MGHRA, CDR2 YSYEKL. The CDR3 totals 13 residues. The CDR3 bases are TGCGCCAGCAGCACCTGGACGGTTAATGAGCAGTTCTTC. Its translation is CASSTWTVNEQFF.

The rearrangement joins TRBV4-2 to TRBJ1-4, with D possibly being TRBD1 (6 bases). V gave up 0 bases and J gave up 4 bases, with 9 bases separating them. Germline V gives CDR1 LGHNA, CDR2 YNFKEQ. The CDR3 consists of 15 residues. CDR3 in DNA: TGTGCCAGCAGCCAAGACAGGGGCTTTAATGAAAAACTGTTTTTT. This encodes CASSQDRGFNEKLFF.

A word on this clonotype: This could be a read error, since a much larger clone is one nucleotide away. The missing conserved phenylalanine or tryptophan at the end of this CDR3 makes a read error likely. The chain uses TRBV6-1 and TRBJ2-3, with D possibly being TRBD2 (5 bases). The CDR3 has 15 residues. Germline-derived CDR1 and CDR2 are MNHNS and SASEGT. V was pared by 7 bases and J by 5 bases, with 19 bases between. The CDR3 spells CASMWGRLRGDTQYS. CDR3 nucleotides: TGTGCCAGCATGTGGGGTCGTCTTCGGGGAGATACGCAGTATTCT.

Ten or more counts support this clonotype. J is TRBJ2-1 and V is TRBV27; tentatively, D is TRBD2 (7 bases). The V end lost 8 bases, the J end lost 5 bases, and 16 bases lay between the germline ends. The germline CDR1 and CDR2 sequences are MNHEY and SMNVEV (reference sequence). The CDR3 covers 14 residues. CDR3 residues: CASSKSGDNNEQFF. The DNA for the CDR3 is TGTGCCAGCTCAAAAAGCGGGGACAACAATGAGCAGTTCTTC.

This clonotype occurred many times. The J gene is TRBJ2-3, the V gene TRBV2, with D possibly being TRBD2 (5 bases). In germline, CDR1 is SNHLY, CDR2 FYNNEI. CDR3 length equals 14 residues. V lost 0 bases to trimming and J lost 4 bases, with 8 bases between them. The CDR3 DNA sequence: TGTGCCAGCAGTGAAGCGGACTTATCAGATACGCAGTATTTT. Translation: CASSEADLSDTQYF.

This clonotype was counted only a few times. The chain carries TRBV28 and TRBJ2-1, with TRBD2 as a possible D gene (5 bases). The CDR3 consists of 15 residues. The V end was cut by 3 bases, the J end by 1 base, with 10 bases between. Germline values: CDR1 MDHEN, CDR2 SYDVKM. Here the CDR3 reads CASSFRGQSYNEQFF. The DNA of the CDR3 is TGTGCCAGCAGTTTCCGAGGGCAGTCCTACAATGAGCAGTTCTTC.

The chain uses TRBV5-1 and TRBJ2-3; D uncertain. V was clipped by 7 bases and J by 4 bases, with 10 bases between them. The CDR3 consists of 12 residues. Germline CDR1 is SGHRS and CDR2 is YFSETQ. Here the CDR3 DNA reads TGCGCCAGCCCGGGTGGCCCAGATACGCAGTATTTT. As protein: CASPGGPDTQYF.

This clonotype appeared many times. The CDR3 sequence: CASSPKGGTGELFF. CDR3 nucleotide sequence: TGTGCCAGCAGCCCCAAAGGGGGTACCGGGGAGCTGTTTTTT. The rearrangement joins TRBV7-9 to TRBJ2-2; D perhaps matches TRBD1 (6 bases). This CDR3 region has 14 residues. V was clipped by 5 bases and J by 5 bases, with 12 bases between them. From germline, CDR1 is SEHNR and CDR2 FQNEAQ (reference sequence).

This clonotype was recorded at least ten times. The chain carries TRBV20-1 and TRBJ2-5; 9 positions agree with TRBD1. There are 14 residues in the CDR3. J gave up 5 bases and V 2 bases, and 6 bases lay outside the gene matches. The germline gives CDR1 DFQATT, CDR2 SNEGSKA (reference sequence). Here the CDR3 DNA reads TGCAGTGCTAGAACGGGACAGGGAACGGAGACCCAGTACTTC. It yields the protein CSARTGQGTETQYF.

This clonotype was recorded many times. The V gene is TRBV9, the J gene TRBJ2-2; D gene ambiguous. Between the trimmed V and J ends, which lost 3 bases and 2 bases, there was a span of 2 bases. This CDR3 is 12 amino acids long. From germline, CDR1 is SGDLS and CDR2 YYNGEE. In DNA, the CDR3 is TGTGCCAGCAGCGCCAACACCGGGGAGCTGTTTTTT. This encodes CASSANTGELFF.

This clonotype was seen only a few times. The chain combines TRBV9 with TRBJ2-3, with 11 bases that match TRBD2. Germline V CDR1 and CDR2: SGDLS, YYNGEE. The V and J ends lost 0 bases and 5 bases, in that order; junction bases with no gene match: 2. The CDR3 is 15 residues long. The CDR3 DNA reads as TGTGCCAGCAGCGTAGATACTAGCGGGAGAGATACGCAGTATTTT. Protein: CASSVDTSGRDTQYF.

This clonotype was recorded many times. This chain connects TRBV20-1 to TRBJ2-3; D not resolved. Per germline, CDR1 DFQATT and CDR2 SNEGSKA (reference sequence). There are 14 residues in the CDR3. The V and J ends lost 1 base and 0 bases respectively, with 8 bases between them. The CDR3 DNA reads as TGCAGTGCTAGAGCGGGTCCTAGCACAGATACGCAGTATTTT. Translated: CSARAGPSTDTQYF.

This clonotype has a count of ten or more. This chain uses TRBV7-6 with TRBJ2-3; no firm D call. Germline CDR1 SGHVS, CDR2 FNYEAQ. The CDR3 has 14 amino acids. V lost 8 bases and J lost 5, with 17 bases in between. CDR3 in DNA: TGTGCCAGCGGTGGATCTTCGTCGGTAGATACGCAGTATTTT. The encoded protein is CASGGSSSVDTQYF.

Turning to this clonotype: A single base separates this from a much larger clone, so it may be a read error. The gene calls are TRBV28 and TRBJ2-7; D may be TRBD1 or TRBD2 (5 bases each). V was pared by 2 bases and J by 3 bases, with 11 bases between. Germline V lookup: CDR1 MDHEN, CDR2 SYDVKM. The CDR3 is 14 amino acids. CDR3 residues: CASSLTGRYYEQYF. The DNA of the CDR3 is TGTGCCAGCAGTTTAACGGGACGGTACTACGAGCAGTACTTC.